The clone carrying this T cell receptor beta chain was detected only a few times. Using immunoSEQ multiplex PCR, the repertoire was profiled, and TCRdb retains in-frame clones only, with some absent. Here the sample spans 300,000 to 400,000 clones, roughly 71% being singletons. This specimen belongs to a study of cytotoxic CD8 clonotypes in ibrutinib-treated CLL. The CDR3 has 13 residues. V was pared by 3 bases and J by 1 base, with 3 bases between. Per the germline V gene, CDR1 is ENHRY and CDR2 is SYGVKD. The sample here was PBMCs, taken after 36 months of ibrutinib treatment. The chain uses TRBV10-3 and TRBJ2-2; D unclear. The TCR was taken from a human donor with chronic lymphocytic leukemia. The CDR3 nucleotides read TGTGCCATCAGTGAACAGAACACCGGGGAGCTGTTTTTT. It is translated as CAISEQNTGELFF.